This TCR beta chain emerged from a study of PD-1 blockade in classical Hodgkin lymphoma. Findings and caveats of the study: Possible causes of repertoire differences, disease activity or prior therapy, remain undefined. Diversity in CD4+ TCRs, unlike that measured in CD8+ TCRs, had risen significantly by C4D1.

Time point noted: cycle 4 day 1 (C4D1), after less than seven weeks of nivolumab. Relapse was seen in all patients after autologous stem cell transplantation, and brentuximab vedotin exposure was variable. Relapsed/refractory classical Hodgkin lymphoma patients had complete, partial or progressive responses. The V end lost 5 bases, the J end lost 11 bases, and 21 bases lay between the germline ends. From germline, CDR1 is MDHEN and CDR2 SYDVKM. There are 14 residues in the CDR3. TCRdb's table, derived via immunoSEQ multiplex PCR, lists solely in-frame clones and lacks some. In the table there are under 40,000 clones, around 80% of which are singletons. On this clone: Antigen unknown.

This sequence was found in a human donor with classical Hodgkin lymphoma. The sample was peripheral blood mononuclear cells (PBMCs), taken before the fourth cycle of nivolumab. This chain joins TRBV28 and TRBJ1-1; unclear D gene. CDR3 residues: CASSLSNPLGMAFF. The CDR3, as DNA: TGTGCCAGCAGTCTCTCTAACCCCCTAGGGATGGCTTTCTTT. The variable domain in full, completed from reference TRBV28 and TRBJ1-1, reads DVKVTQSSRYLVKRTGEKVFLECVQDMDHENMFWYRQDPGLGLRLIYFSYDVKMKEKGDIPEGYSVSREKKERFSLILESASTNQTSMYLCASSLSNPLGMAFFGQGTRLTVV.